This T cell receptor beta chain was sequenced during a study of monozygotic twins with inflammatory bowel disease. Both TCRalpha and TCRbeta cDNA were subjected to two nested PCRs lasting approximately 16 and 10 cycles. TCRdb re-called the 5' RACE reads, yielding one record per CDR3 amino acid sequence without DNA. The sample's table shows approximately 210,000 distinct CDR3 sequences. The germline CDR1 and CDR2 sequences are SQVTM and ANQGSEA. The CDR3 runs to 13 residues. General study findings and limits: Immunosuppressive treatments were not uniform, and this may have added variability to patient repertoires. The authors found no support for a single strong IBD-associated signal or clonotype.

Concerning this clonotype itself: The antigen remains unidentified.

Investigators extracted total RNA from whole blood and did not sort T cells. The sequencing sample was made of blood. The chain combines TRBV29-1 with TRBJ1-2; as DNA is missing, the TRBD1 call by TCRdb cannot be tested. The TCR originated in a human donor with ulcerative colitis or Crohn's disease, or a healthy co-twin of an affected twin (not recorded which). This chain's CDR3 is CSVVRQPNYGYTF.